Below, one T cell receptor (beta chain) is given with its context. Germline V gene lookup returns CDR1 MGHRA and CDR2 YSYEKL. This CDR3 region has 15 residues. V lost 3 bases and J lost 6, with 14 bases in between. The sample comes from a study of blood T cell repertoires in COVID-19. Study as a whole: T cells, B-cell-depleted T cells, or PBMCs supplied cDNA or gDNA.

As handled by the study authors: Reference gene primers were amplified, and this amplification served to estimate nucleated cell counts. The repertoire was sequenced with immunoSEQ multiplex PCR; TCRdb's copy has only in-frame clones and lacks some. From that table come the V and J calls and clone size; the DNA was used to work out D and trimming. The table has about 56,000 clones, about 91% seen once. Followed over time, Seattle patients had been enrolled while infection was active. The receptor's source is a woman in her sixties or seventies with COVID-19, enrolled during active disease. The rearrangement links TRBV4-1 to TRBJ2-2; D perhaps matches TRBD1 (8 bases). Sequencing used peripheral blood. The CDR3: CASSQYRGGAGELFF. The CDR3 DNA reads TGCGCCAGCAGCCAGTACAGGGGGGGAGCCGGGGAGCTGTTTTTT.